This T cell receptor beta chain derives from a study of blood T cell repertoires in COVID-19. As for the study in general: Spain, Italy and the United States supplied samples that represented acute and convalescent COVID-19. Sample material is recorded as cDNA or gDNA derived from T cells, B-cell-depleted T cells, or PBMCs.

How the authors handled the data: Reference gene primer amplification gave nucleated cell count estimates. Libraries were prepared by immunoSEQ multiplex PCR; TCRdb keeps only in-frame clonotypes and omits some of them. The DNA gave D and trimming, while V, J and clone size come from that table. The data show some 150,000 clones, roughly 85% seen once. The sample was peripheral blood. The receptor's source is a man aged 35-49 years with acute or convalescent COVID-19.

CDR3 loop: CASSSGQGDTEAFF. CDR3 DNA sequence: TGTGCCAGCAGTTCCGGACAGGGGGACACTGAAGCTTTCTTT. The chain has TRBV28 and TRBJ1-1, with 10 bases fitting TRBD1. CDR3 length: 14 residues. Trimming removed 4 bases from V and 3 bases from J; junction bases left unmatched: 2. Germline V lookup: CDR1 MDHEN, CDR2 SYDVKM.